This T cell receptor (beta chain) was obtained from a study of shared clonotypes between healthy human individuals. This CDR3 has 15 residues. The germline gives CDR1 SGHNT, CDR2 YENEEA. With 4 bases clipped from V and 5 bases from J, the junction kept 5 bases outside the gene matches. CD4+ cells yielded CD45RA+ naive and CD45RA-negative memory subsets. When replicate PCRs were run on sorted subsets, they used 150 to 250 ng DNA, some 30,000 T cell genomes. Profiling relied on immunoSEQ multiplex PCR, and the TCRdb table lists in-frame clones only, not all of them. The sample has 1 million to 1.3 million clones, around 78% seen once. This clone has just a few counts.

The origin of this receptor is a man between 18 and 35 years old in good health. Some clones in this sample may be carry-over from other donors' samples. The genes are TRBV11-3 and TRBJ2-1, with 10 bases fitting TRBD1. Sequenced input: memory CD4+ T cells from PBMCs. Subset described: CD45RA-negative fraction. For the CDR3, the DNA is TGTGCCAGCAGCTCGGACAGGGGGGGTGACAATGAGCAGTTCTTC. Translation: CASSSDRGGDNEQFF. The entire variable domain, with the rest obtained from reference TRBV11-3 and TRBJ2-1, is as follows: EAGVVQSPRYKIIEKKQPVAFWCNPISGHNTLYWYLQNLGQGPELLIRYENEEAVDDSQLPKDRFSAERLKGVDSTLKIQPAELGDSAVYLCASSSDRGGDNEQFFGPGTRLTVL.